This T cell receptor (beta chain) was obtained from a study of blood T cell repertoires in COVID-19. Study summary: COVID-19 samples collected from the United States, Italy and Spain covered acute and convalescent phases.

The CDR3 consists of 14 residues. The V end lost 10 bases, the J end lost 4 bases, and 19 bases lay between the germline ends. Germline-derived CDR1 and CDR2 are SNHLY and FYNNEI. Source study methods: The authors estimated nucleated cell counts from reference gene primer amplification. The protocol was immunoSEQ multiplex PCR, while the TCRdb copy is restricted to in-frame clones and leaves out a portion. Clone size and the V and J calls come from that table; the DNA yielded D and trimming. The sample has about 140,000 clones; under 90% are singletons. Sequencing input: peripheral blood. The chain has TRBV2 and TRBJ2-5, with D tentatively TRBD1 (6 bases). This receptor was taken from a man between 70 and 80 years old who had recovered from COVID-19. The CDR3 spells CATRQVLGGETQYF. The CDR3 DNA follows: TGTGCCACCCGTCAGGTACTAGGGGGAGAGACCCAGTACTTC.